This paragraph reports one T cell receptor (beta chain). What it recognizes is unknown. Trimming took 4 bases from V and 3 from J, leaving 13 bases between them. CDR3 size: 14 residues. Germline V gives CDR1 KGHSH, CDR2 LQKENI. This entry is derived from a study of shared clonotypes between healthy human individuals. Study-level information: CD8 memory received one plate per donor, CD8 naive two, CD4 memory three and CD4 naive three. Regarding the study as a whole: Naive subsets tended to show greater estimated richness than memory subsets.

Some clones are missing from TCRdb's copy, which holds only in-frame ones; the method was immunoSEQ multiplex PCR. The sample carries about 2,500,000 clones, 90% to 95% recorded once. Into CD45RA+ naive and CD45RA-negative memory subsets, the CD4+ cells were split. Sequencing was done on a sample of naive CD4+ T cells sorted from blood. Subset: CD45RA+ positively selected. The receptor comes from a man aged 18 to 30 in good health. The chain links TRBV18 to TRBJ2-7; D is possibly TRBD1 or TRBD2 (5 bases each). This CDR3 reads CASSLGRQNYEQYF. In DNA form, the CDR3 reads TGTGCCAGCTCACTGGGACGGCAGAACTACGAGCAGTACTTC. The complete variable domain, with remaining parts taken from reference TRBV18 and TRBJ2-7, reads NAGVMQNPRHLVRRRGQEARLRCSPMKGHSHVYWYRQLPEEGLKFMVYLQKENIIDESGMPKERFSAEFPKEGPSILRIQQVVRGDSAAYFCASSLGRQNYEQYFGPGTRLTVT.